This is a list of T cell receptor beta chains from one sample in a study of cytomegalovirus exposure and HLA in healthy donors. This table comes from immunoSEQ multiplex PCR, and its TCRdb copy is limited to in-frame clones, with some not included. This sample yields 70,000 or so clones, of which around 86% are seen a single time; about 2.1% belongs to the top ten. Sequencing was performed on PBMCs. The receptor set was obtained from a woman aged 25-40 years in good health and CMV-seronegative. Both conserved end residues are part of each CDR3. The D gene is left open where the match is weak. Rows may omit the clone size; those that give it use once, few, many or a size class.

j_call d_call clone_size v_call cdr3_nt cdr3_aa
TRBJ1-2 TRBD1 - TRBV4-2 TGTGCCAGCAGCCAAAAGGACAGGGTTTGGTTTTTCTATGGCTACACCTTC CASSQKDRVWFFYGYTF
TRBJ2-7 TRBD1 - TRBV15 TGTGCCACCAGCAGACCGGAGACAGGGGGCGCCTACGAGCAGTACTTC CATSRPETGGAYEQYF
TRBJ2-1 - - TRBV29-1 TGCAGCGTTATCGATCGGTCGCGCCCCTACAATGAGCAGTTCTTC CSVIDRSRPYNEQFF
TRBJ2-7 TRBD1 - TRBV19 TGTGCCAGTAGTATGGGGGACAGCAGGAACGAGCAGTACTTC CASSMGDSRNEQYF
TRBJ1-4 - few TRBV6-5 TGTGCCAGCAGTTACTCTCCCTCGACGGGTGAAAAACTGTTTTTT CASSYSPSTGEKLFF
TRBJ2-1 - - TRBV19 TGTGCCAGTAGTACCCTGCAGGGGAGCTCCTACAATGAGCAGTTCTTC CASSTLQGSSYNEQFF
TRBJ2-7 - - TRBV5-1 TGCGCCAGCAGCCGGGAGATGTCCTACGAGCAGTACTTC CASSREMSYEQYF
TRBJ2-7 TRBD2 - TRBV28 TGTGCCAGCAGGGGGGGGACTAGCGGCAGTAAGCAGCAGTACTTC CASRGGTSGSKQQYF
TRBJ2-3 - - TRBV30 TGTGCCTGGAGCCGGGATACGGATACGCAGTATTTT CAWSRDTDTQYF
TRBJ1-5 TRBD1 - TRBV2 TGTGCCAGCAGTGAGCTACAGGGGGCGCGGAATCAGCCCCAGCATTTT CASSELQGARNQPQHF
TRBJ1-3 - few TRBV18 TGTGCCAGCTCTTCAGGGTCCTCTGGAAACACCATATATTTT CASSSGSSGNTIYF
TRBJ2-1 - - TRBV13 TGTGCCAGCAGCATTAGGGGGTATGAGCAGTTCTTC CASSIRGYEQFF
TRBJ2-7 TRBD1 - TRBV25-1 TGTGCCAGCACTCCCCCTACAGGGGGTCTTCCCTACGAGCAGTACTTC CASTPPTGGLPYEQYF
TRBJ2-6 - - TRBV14 TGTGCCAGCAGCCAAGTACAAGGGGTTCGCTATTCTGGGGCCAACGTCCTGACTTTC CASSQVQGVRYSGANVLTF
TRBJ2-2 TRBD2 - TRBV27 TGTGCCAGCAGTTTATCCGGAGGGACTAGCGGGATATCTGGAACCGGGGAGCTGTTTTTT CASSLSGGTSGISGTGELFF
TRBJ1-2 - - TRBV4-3 TGCGCCAGCAGCCAAGCTCGCGGGGCTACGCCTAACTATGGCTACACCTTC CASSQARGATPNYGYTF
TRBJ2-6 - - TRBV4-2 TGTGCCAGCAGCCAAGTCCCCCTCTACTCTGGGGCCAACGTCCTGACTTTC CASSQVPLYSGANVLTF
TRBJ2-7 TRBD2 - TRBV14 TGTGCCAGCAGCCAGGGGACTAGCGGGAGCGAGCAGTACTTC CASSQGTSGSEQYF
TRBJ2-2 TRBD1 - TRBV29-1 TGCAGCGTTGACCAGGGGGCTCAACCCGGGGAGCTGTTTTTT CSVDQGAQPGELFF
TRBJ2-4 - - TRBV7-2 TGTGCCAGCAGCCTCCTATCACGACTCACACCCTTAGCCAAAAACATTCAGTACTTC CASSLLSRLTPLAKNIQYF
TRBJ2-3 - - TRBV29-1 TGCAGCGTTGAAAAGAGGGCTCGGGGGGCCGGGAGCACAGATACGCAGTATTTT CSVEKRARGAGSTDTQYF
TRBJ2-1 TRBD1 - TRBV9 TGTGCCAGCAGCGGACAGGGAGCCAGGGTTTACAATGAGCAGTTCTTC CASSGQGARVYNEQFF
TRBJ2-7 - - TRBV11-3 TGTGCCAGCAGCTTAGGTCTGGAGGGAACAGACGAGCAGTACTTC CASSLGLEGTDEQYF
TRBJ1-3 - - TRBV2 TGTGCCAGCAACAGTTTCTCTGGAAACACCATATATTTT CASNSFSGNTIYF
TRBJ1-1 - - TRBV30 TGTGCCTGGAGTGAGCGGGGGGGCACAAACGCTGAAGCTTTCTTT CAWSERGGTNAEAFF
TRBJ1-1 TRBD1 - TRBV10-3 TGTGCCATCATTGACAGGGGTAACACTGAAGCTTTCTTT CAIIDRGNTEAFF
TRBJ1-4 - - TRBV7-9 TGTGCCAGCAGCGCCCGGAGGCAGGCAACTAATGAAAAACTGTTTTTT CASSARRQATNEKLFF
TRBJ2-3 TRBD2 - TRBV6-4 TGTGCCAGCAGTGGGACTAGCGGAGGCACAGATACGCAGTATTTT CASSGTSGGTDTQYF
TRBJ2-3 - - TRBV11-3 TGTGCCAGCAGTTTCGCGGGACAGAGCACAGATACGCAGTATTTT CASSFAGQSTDTQYF